This note documents a single T cell receptor beta chain sequence. These data belong to a study of blood T cell repertoires in COVID-19. Background on the study: COVID-19 samples from acute and convalescent phases originated in the United States, Italy and Spain.

Using immunoSEQ multiplex PCR, the repertoire was profiled, and TCRdb retains in-frame clones only, with some absent. Among some 110,000 clones listed, roughly 80% were seen once. The CDR3 is made up of 15 amino acids. Germline V lookup: CDR1 SGDLS, CDR2 YYNGEE. The junction had 8 bases not matched to a gene; V was cut back by 4 bases and J by 3 bases. The chain links TRBV9 to TRBJ1-1; 8 bases agree with TRBD1. Sequencing input: peripheral blood. The clonotype originates from a woman older than 75 with acute or convalescent COVID-19. The CDR3 loop is CASSPEPGGDTEAFF. CDR3 nucleotides: TGTGCCAGCAGCCCCGAGCCAGGGGGCGACACTGAAGCTTTCTTT.